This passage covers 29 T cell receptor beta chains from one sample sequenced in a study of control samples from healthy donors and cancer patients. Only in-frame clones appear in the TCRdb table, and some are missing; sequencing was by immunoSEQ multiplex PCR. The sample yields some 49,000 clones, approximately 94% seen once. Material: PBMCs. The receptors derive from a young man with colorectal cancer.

Here the CDR3 reads CASRASSLRFIYF. CDR3 nucleotides: TGTGCCAGCAGGGCCAGCTCCCTTCGGTTCATATATTTT. The chain carries TRBV12-3 or TRBV12-4 and TRBJ1-3; D gene ambiguous. The CDR3 covers 13 residues. With 6 bases removed from V and 12 bases from J, the gap between germline ends came to 18 bases.

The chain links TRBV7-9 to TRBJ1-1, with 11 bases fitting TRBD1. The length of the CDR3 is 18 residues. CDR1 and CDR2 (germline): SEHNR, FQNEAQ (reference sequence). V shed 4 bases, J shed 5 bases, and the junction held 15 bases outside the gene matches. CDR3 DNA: TGTGCCAGCAGCTCCTTAATGGGGACAGGGGGACGGGAGACTGAAGCTTTCTTT. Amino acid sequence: CASSSLMGTGGRETEAFF.

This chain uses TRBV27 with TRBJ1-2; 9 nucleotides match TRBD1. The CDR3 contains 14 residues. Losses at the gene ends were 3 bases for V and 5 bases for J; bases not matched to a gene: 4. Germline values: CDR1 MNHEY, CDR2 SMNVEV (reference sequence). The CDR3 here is CASSLGQGIYGYTF. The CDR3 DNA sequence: TGTGCCAGCAGTTTGGGACAGGGAATATATGGCTACACCTTC.

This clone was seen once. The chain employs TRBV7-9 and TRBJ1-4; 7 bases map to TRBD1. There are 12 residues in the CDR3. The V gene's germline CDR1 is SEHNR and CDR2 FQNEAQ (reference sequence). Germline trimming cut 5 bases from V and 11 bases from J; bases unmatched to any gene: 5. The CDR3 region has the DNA TGTGCCAGCAGCAAAGACAGGGACAAACTGTTTTTT. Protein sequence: CASSKDRDKLFF.

CDR3 in DNA: TGTGCCAGCAGCTGGGACTCGATGGGGAAGCCCCAGCATTTT. As protein: CASSWDSMGKPQHF. The V gene is TRBV6-6, the J gene TRBJ1-5, with D perhaps matching TRBD1 (5 bases). The CDR3 sequence is 14 residues long. V dropped 6 bases and J dropped 8 bases, with 17 bases sitting between them. Germline V CDR1 and CDR2: MNHNY, SVGAGI (reference sequence).

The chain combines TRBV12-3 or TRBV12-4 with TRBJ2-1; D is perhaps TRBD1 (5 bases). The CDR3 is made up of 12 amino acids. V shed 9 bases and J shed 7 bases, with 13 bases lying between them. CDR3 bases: TGTGCCAGTACCCAACAGGCTAATGAGCAGTTCTTC. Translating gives CASTQQANEQFF.

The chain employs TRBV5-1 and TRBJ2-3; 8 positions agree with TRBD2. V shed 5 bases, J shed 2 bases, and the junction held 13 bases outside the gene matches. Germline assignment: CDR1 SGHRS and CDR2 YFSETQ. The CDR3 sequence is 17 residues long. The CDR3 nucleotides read TGCGCCAGCAGGGCCGTAGGGAGCGGGGGCCCCACAGATACGCAGTATTTT. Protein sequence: CASRAVGSGGPTDTQYF.

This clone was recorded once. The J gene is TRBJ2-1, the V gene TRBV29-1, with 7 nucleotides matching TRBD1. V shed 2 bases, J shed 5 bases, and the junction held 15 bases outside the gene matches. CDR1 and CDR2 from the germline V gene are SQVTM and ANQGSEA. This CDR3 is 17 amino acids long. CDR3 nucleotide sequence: TGCAGCGTTGAATCACCATTGACAGGGTCAAGGGACAATGAGCAGTTCTTC. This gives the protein CSVESPLTGSRDNEQFF.

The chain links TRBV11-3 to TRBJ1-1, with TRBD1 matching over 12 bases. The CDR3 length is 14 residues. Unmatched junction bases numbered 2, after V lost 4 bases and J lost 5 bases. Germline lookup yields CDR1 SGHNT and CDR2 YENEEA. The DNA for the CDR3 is TGTGCCAGCAGCTCGGGACAGGGGGCGACTGAAGCTTTCTTT. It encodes CASSSGQGATEAFF.

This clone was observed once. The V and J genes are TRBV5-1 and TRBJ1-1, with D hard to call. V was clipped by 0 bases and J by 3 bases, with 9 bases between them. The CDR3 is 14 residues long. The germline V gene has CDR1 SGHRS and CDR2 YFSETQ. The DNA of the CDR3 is TGCGCCAGCAGCTTGGATGGGTGGGACACTGAAGCTTTCTTT. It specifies CASSLDGWDTEAFF.

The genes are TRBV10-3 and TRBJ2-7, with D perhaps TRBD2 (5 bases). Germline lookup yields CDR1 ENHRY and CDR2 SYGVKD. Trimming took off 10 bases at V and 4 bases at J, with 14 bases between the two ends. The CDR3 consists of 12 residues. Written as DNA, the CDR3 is TGTGCCACCCGAAACGGGGAGTACGAGCAGTACGTC. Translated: CATRNGEYEQYV.

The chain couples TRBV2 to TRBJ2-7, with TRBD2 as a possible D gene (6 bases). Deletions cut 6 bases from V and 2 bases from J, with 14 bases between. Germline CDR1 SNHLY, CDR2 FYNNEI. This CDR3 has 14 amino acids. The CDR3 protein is CASSGLLPPYEQYV. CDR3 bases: TGTGCCAGCAGCGGACTATTGCCCCCCTACGAGCAGTACGTC.

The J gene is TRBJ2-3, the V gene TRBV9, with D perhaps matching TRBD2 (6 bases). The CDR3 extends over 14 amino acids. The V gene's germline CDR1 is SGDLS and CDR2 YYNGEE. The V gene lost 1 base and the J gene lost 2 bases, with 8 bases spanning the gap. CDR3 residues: CASSVSGLTDTQYF. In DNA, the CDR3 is TGTGCCAGCAGCGTAAGCGGGCTCACAGATACGCAGTATTTT.

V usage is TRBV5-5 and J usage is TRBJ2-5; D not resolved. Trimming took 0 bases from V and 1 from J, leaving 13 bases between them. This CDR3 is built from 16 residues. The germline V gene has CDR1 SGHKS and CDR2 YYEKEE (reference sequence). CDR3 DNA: TGTGCCAGCAGCTTGGTAGGCAGCATTTCCCAAGAGACCCAGTACTTC. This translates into CASSLVGSISQETQYF. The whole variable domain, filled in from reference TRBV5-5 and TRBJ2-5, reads DAGVTQSPTHLIKTRGQQVTLRCSPISGHKSVSWYQQVLGQGPQFIFQYYEKEERGRGNFPDRFSARQFPNYSSELNVNALLLGDSALYLCASSLVGSISQETQYFGPGTRLLVL.

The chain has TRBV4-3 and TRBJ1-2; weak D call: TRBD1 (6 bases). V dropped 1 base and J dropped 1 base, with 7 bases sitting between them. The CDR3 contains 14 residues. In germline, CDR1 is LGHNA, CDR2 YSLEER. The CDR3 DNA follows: TGCGCCAGCAGCCAAGTCAGGGGTAACTATGGCTACACCTTC. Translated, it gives CASSQVRGNYGYTF.

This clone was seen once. CDR3 region: CASSPPYTGTNTEAFF. CDR3 coding DNA: TGTGCCAGCTCACCGCCCTATACAGGGACCAACACTGAAGCTTTCTTT. The chain has TRBV18 and TRBJ1-1, with D tentatively TRBD1 (6 bases). V shed 3 bases and J shed 2 bases, with 16 bases lying between them. Germline V gene sequence: CDR1 KGHSH, CDR2 LQKENI. The CDR3 length is 16 residues.

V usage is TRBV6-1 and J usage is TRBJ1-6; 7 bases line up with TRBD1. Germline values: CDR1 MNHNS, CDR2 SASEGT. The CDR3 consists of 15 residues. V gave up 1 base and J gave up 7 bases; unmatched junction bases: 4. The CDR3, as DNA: TGTGCCAGCAGTGAAGTCAGGGGACAGAATTCACCCCTCCACTTT. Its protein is CASSEVRGQNSPLHF.

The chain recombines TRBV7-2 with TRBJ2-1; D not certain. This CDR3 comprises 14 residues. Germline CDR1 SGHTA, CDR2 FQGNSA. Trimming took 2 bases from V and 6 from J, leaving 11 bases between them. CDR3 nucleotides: TGTGCCAGCAGCTTACTAGGCCCTTCCAATGAGCAGTTCTTC. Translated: CASSLLGPSNEQFF.

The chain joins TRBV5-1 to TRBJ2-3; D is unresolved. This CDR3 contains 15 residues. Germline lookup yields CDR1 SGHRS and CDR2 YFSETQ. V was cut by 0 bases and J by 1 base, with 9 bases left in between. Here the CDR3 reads CASSLDTPGTDTQYF. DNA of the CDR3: TGCGCCAGCAGCTTGGATACGCCAGGCACAGATACGCAGTATTTT. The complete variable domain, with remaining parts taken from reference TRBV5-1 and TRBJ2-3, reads KAGVTQTPRYLIKTRGQQVTLSCSPISGHRSVSWYQQTPGQGLQFLFEYFSETQRNKGNFPGRFSGRQFSNSRSEMNVSTLELGDSALYLCASSLDTPGTDTQYFGPGTRLTVL.

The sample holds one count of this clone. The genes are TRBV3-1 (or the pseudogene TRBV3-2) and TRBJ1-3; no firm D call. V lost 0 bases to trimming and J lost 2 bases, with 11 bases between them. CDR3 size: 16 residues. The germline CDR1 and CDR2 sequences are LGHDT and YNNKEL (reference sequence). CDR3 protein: CASSQDFGFTGNTIYF. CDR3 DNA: TGTGCCAGCAGCCAAGACTTCGGATTTACTGGAAACACCATATATTTT.

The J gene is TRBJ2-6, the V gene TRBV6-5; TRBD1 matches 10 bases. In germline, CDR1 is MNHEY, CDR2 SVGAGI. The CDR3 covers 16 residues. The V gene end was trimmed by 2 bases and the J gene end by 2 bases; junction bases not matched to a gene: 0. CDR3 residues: CASSYGTGAGANVLTF. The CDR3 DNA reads TGTGCCAGCAGTTACGGGACAGGGGCTGGGGCCAACGTCCTGACTTTC.

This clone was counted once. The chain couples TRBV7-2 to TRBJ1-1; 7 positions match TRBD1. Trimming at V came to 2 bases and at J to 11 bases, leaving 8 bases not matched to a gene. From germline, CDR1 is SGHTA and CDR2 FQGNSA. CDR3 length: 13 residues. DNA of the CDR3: TGTGCCAGCAGCTTACGGGACAGACCGAGCGCTTTCTTT. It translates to CASSLRDRPSAFF.

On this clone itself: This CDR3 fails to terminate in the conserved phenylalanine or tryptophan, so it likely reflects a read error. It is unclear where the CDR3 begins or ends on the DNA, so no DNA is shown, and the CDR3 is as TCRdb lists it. This chain's CDR3 is CASSPILQTGLC. The chain uses TRBV5-4 and TRBJ1-2; TRBD1 reflects the table's D call only, with no check against the DNA. CDR1 and CDR2 (germline): SGHNT, YYREEE (reference sequence). Including both end residues, the CDR3 is 12 amino acids long.

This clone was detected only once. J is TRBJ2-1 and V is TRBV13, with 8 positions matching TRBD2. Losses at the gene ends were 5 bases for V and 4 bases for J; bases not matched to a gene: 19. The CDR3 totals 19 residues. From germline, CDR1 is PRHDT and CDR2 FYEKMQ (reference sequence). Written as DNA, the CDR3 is TGTGCCAGCAGCGTCTCACCCCCAGTTAGCGGGGTGGGGTACAATGAGCAGTTCTTC. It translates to CASSVSPPVSGVGYNEQFF.

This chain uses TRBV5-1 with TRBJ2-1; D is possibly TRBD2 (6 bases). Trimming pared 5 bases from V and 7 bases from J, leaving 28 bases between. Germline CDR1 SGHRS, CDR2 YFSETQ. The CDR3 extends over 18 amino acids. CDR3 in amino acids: CASRPPGLPSLGRNEQFF. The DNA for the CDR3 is TGCGCCAGCAGACCCCCGGGACTCCCATCCCTGGGGAGGAATGAGCAGTTCTTC.

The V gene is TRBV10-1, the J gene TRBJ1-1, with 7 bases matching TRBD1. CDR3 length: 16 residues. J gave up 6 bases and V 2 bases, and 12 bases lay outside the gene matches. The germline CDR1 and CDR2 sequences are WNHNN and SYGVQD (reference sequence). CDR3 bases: TGCGCCAGCAGTGAGGGGGACAGAACAGATTACTCTGAAGCTTTCTTT. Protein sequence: CASSEGDRTDYSEAFF.

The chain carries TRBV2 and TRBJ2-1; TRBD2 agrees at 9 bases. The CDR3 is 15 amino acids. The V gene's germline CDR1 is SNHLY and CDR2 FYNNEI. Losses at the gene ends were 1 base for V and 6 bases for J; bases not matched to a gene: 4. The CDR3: CASSEGGGAGNEQFF. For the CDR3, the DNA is TGTGCCAGCAGTGAAGGCGGGGGGGCGGGCAATGAGCAGTTCTTC. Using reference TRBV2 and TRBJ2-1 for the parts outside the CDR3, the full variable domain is EPEVTQTPSHQVTQMGQEVILRCVPISNHLYFYWYRQILGQKVEFLVSFYNNEISEKSEIFDDQFSVERPDGSNFTLKIRSTKLEDSAMYFCASSEGGGAGNEQFFGPGTRLTVL.

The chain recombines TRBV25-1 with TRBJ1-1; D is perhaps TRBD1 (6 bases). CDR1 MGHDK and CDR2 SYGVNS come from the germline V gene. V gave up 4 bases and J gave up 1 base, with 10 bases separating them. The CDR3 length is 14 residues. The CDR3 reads CASSVRGSNTEAFF. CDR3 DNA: TGTGCCAGCAGTGTCAGGGGCTCGAACACTGAAGCTTTCTTT.

CDR3 nucleotide sequence: TGTGCCAGTAGCAGCACCCGACGGGGGGCCACTGAAGCTTTCTTT. This codes for CASSSTRRGATEAFF. The gene calls are TRBV19 and TRBJ1-1, with D possibly being TRBD1 (6 bases). Germline CDR1 LNHDA, CDR2 SQIVND (reference sequence). The CDR3 is 15 residues long. Trimming removed 6 bases from V and 4 bases from J, with 18 bases in between.